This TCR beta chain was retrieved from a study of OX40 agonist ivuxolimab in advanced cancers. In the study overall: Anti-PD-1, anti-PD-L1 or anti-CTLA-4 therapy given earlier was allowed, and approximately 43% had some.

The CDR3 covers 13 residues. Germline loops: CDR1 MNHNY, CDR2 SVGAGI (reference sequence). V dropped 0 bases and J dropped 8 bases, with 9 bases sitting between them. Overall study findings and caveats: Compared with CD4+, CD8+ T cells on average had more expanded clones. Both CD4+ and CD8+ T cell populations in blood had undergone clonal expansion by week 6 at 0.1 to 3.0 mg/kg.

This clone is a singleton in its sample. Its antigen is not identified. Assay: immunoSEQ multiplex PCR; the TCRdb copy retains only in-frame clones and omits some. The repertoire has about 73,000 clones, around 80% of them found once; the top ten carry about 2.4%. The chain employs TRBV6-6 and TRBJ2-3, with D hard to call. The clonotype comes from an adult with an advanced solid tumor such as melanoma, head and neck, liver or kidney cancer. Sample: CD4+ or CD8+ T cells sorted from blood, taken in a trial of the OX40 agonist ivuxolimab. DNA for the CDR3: TGTGCCAGCAGTTACTCAAAGGAACTTACGCAGTATTTT. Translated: CASSYSKELTQYF.